The clone carrying this T cell receptor (beta chain) has ten or more counts. The antigen is unknown. Enrolled ophthalmopathy patients presented with a Clinical Activity Score of at least 3, a NOSPECS grade of at least 4, and disease duration under 3 months. Diagnoses used clinical symptoms, serum thyroxine and TRAb, thyroid ultrasound and orbital computed tomography. Amplification of TCR beta CDR3 regions was performed using RNA transcripts as template. RT-PCR in the first round (using the HTBI primer set) targeted the TCR CDR3. TCRdb re-analysed the multiplex PCR reads in MiXCR, keeping a single row per CDR3 protein. The table records hundreds of thousands of distinct CDR3 sequences, over 12% of them present only once. This entry comes from a study of T cells in Graves' hyperthyroidism and ophthalmopathy. General study results and limits: It was a median 6.5 months before onset that the model predicted ophthalmopathy. Ophthalmopathy and stable hyperthyroidism were told apart by a 13 V-J model.

The V and J ends lost 6 bases and 6 bases respectively, with 14 bases between them. CDR1 is MRHNA, CDR2 SNTAGT, per germline. The length of the CDR3 is 13 residues. The chain has TRBV6-4 and TRBJ1-2; D gene ambiguous. This sequence originates from a middle-aged woman with Graves' ophthalmopathy. Source material: blood. CDR3: CASRMTGNDGYTF. The CDR3 DNA sequence: TGTGCCAGCAGAATGACTGGGAACGATGGCTACACCTTC.